This TCR beta chain stems from a study of blood T cells in healthy people across ages. The use of a sample-barcoded 5' primer and a J-beta primer mix characterized a second PCR of roughly 6 to 11 cycles. TCRdb itself ran the 5' RACE reads through MiXCR, one entry per CDR3 protein. Altogether about 1.7 million distinct CDR3 sequences are present, under 30% being singletons, with the ten largest covering roughly 8.2%. This clonotype was counted between two and nine times. Trimming left V 2 bases short and J 5 bases short, with 13 bases between. CDR3 length: 14 residues. Per the germline V gene, CDR1 is DFQATT and CDR2 is SNEGSKA (reference sequence).

The J gene is TRBJ1-5, the V gene TRBV20-1; D is unclear. This receptor was identified in a woman between 25 and 40 years old in good health. Specimen: blood. The CDR3 is CSARFPTGHQPQHF. The CDR3 nucleotides are TGCAGTGCTAGATTCCCGACCGGTCATCAGCCCCAGCATTTT.